The T cell receptor (beta chain) under discussion was sequenced for a study of shared clonotypes between healthy human individuals. The germline V gene has CDR1 SGHVS and CDR2 FNYEAQ. CDR3 length: 14 amino acids. Researchers ran the assay at a deep level. Clones were sequenced by immunoSEQ multiplex PCR, and TCRdb holds only the in-frame ones, with some missing. Of approximately 480,000 clones in the sample, nearly 80% were seen once. This clone was picked up one time. This probably arose from a read error, given a far larger clone one base away. Distinct nucleotide sequences in the sample also encode this CDR3.

This receptor was identified in a woman aged 40 to 49 in good health. Some clones in this sample may be carry-over from other donors' samples. Material: PBMCs. The chain joins TRBV7-6 to TRBJ1-2, with D unclear. The CDR3 nucleotides are TGTGCCAGCAGCCCTATATCGGCCAACTACGGCTACACCTTC. It yields the protein CASSPISANYGYTF.